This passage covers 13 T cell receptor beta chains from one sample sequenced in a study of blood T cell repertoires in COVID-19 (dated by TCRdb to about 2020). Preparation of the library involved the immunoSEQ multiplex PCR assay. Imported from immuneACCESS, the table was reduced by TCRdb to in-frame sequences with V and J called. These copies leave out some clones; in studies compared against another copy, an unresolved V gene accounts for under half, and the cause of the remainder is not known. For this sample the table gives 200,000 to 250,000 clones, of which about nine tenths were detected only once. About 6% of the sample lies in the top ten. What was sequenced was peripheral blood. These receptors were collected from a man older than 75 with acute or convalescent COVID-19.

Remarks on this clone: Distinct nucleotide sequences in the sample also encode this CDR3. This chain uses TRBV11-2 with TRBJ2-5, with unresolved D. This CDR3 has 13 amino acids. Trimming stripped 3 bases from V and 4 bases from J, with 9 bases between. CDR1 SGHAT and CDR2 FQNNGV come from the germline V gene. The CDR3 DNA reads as TGTGCCAGCAGCTTGGGCCTCGCAGAGACCCAGTACTTC. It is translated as CASSLGLAETQYF.

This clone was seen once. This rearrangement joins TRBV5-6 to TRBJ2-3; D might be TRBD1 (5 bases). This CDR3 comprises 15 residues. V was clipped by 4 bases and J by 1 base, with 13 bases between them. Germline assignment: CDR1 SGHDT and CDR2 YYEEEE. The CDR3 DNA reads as TGTGCCAGCAGCAGAACAGGTTTTGGCACAGATACGCAGTATTTT. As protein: CASSRTGFGTDTQYF.

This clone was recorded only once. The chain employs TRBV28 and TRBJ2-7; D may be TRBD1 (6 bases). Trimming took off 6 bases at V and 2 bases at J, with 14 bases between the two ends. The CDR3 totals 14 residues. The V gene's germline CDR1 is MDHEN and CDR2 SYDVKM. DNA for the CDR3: TGTGCCAGCAGGACCGACAGGCACGCCTACGAGCAGTACTTC. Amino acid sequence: CASRTDRHAYEQYF.

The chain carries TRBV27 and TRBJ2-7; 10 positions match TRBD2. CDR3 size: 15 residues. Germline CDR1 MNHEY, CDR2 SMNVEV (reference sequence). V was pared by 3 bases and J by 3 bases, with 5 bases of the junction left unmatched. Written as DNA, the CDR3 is TGTGCCAGCAGTTTTAGGACTAGCGGAAACTACGAGCAGTACTTC. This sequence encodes CASSFRTSGNYEQYF.

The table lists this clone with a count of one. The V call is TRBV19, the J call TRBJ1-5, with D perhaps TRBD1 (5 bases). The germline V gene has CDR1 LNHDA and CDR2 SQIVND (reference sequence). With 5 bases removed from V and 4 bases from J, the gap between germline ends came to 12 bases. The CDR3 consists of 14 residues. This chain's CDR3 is CASSPGTLNQPQHF. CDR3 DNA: TGTGCCAGTAGTCCTGGGACTTTGAATCAGCCCCAGCATTTT.

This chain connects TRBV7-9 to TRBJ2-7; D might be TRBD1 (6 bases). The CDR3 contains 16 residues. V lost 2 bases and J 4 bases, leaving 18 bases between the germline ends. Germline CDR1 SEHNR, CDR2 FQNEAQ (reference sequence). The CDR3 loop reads CASSLRKHRDRYEQYF. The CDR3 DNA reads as TGTGCCAGCAGCTTACGGAAGCACAGGGATAGGTACGAGCAGTACTTC.

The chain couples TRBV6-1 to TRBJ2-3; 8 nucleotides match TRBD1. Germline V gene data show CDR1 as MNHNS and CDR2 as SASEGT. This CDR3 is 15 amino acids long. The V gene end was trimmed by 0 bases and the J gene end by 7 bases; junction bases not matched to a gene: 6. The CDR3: CASSEAGRTGYTQYF. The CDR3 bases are TGTGCCAGCAGTGAAGCGGGACGGACAGGGTATACGCAGTATTTT.

The CDR3 nucleotides are TGTGCCAGTAGTATGTCAACTAATAACTATGGCTACACCTTC. Amino acids: CASSMSTNNYGYTF. This chain joins TRBV19 and TRBJ1-2; D is undetermined. The CDR3 covers 14 residues. The V end was cut by 3 bases, the J end by 1 base, with 9 bases between. CDR1 and CDR2 from the germline V gene are LNHDA and SQIVND (reference sequence). Full variable domain (rest looked up from reference TRBV19 and TRBJ1-2): DGGITQSPKYLFRKEGQNVTLSCEQNLNHDAMYWYRQDPGQGLRLIYYSQIVNDFQKGDIAEGYSVSREKKESFPLTVTSAQKNPTAFYLCASSMSTNNYGYTFGSGTRLTVV.

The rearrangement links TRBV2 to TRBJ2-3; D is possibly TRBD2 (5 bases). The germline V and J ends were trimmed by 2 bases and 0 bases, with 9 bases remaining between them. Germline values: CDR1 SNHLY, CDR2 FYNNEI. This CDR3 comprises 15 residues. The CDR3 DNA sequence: TGTGCCAGCAGTGAATTGAGGGTTAGCACAGATACGCAGTATTTT. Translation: CASSELRVSTDTQYF. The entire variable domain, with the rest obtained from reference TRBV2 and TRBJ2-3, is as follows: EPEVTQTPSHQVTQMGQEVILRCVPISNHLYFYWYRQILGQKVEFLVSFYNNEISEKSEIFDDQFSVERPDGSNFTLKIRSTKLEDSAMYFCASSELRVSTDTQYFGPGTRLTVL.

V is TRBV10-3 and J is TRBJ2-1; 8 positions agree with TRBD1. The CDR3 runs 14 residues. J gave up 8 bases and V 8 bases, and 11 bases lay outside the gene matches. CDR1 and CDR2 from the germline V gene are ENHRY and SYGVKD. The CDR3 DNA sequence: TGTGCCATCTCCCCTGGACAGGGTGGCTATGAGCAGTTCTTC. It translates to CAISPGQGGYEQFF.

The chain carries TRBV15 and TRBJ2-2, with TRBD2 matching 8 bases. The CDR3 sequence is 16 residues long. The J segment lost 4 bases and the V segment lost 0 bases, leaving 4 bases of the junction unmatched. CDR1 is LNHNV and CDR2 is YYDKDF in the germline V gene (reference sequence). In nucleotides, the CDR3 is TGTGCCACCAGCAGAGATCGGGGGGGCGGCACCGGGGAGCTGTTTTTT. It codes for CATSRDRGGGTGELFF.

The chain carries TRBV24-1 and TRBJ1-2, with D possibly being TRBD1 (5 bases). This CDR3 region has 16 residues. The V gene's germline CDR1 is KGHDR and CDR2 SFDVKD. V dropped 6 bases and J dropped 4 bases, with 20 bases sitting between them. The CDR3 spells CATSRGQSPDGYGYTF. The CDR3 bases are TGTGCCACCAGTAGAGGACAAAGTCCCGACGGCTATGGCTACACCTTC.

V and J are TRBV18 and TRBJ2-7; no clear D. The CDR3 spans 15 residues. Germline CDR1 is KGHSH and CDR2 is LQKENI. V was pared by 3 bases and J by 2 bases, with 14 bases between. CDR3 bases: TGTGCCAGCTCACCTAGTGGGCCGACCCCCTACGAGCAGTACTTC. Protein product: CASSPSGPTPYEQYF.